Below, 32 T cell receptor beta chains from the same sample are listed, as sequenced in a study of blood T cells in healthy people across ages. A second PCR, run for about 7 to 11 cycles, used a sample-barcoded 5' primer plus a J-beta primer mix. One entry per CDR3 protein, called by TCRdb with MiXCR from the 5' RACE reads. The sample records more than 500,000 distinct CDR3 sequences, about 27% being singletons. These records were also assigned to another study, of T cells of mothers and their children.

Sequences were obtained from blood. These receptors all stem from a boy aged 2 to 10 in good health.

The J gene is TRBJ2-7, the V gene TRBV2; the D gene is possibly TRBD2 (6 bases). Deletions cut 6 bases from V and 3 bases from J, with 12 bases between. The CDR3 runs to 13 residues. Germline V gene data show CDR1 as SNHLY and CDR2 as FYNNEI. CDR3 protein: CASRGGPYYEQYF. CDR3 nucleotides: TGTGCCAGCAGGGGGGGACCGTACTACGAGCAGTACTTC.

This clonotype was counted a few times. The CDR3 reads CASSLGIDFQETQYF. CDR3 in DNA: TGTGCCAGCAGTTTAGGTATTGACTTCCAAGAGACCCAGTACTTC. The chain joins TRBV27 to TRBJ2-5; D not certain. V dropped 2 bases and J dropped 1 base, with 11 bases sitting between them. The CDR3 is 15 residues long. Germline V gene sequence: CDR1 MNHEY, CDR2 SMNVEV (reference sequence).

This clonotype occurred a few times. The CDR3 DNA reads TGTGCCAGCACCCCAGTAGCCCTACACACTGAAGCTTTCTTT. Translating gives CASTPVALHTEAFF. This rearrangement joins TRBV7-2 to TRBJ1-1; D gene ambiguous. The CDR3 is 14 residues long. In germline, CDR1 is SGHTA, CDR2 FQGNSA. V was trimmed by 7 bases and J by 3 bases, leaving 15 bases between them.

There are a few counts of this clonotype. The chain uses TRBV6-1 and TRBJ2-5, with 11 positions matching TRBD2. CDR1 and CDR2 (germline): MNHNS, SASEGT. This CDR3 contains 15 residues. V dropped 10 bases and J dropped 2; count of bases not matched to a gene: 9. This CDR3 is CAIATSGNAQETQYF. DNA for the CDR3: TGTGCCATCGCGACTAGCGGGAATGCGCAAGAGACCCAGTACTTC.

J is TRBJ1-1 and V is TRBV7-3; the D gene is possibly TRBD1 (5 bases). V was clipped by 2 bases and J by 3 bases, with 10 bases between them. The CDR3 runs to 14 residues. CDR1 is SGHTA, CDR2 FQGTGA, per germline. The CDR3 here is CASSLVGRDTEAFF. CDR3 coding DNA: TGTGCCAGCAGCTTAGTGGGGCGCGACACTGAAGCTTTCTTT.

J is TRBJ2-4 and V is TRBV10-1; 7 nucleotides line up with TRBD1. The CDR3 is 15 residues long. CDR1 is WNHNN and CDR2 is SYGVQD in the germline V gene (reference sequence). The junction had 8 bases not matched to a gene; V was cut back by 3 bases and J by 6 bases. CDR3 bases: TGCGCCAGCAGTGATACCGGGGCAGGGGGAAACATTCAGTACTTC. Amino acid sequence: CASSDTGAGGNIQYF.

This clonotype was counted only a few times. The chain recombines TRBV6-2 or TRBV6-3 with TRBJ1-2, with 7 bases matching TRBD1. This CDR3 region has 15 residues. Germline V gene lookup returns CDR1 MNHEY and CDR2 SVGEGT. J was trimmed by 9 bases and V by 5 bases; bases with no gene match: 15. This CDR3 is CASSHTGTDYKRYTF. The CDR3, as DNA: TGTGCCAGCAGTCACACCGGGACAGATTATAAGCGCTACACCTTC.

This clonotype showed up just a few times. The CDR3 DNA reads as TGTGCCATCAGCGGTCCCCAGGAATACAATGAGCAGTTCTTC. Encoded protein: CAISGPQEYNEQFF. This chain links TRBV10-3 with TRBJ2-5; D not resolved. The J call may be wrong; the DNA end is better matched by TRBJ2-1. CDR1 ENHRY and CDR2 SYGVKD come from the germline V gene. There are 14 residues in the CDR3.

This sequence joins TRBV20-1 and TRBJ1-5; D is uncertain. V was cut by 4 bases and J by 2 bases, with 6 bases left in between. This CDR3 has 12 amino acids. The V gene's germline CDR1 is DFQATT and CDR2 SNEGSKA (reference sequence). The CDR3 is CSATGGNQPQHF. Written as DNA, the CDR3 is TGCAGTGCTACGGGCGGCAATCAGCCCCAGCATTTT.

This clonotype was seen more than once but under ten times. V usage is TRBV4-1 and J usage is TRBJ2-5; a weak D match, TRBD1 (6 bases). The CDR3 is 14 residues long. The V gene's germline CDR1 is MGHRA and CDR2 YSYEKL. V lost 1 base, J lost 7 bases, and 13 bases lay in between. This chain's CDR3 is CASSQVPRGSTQYF. Written as DNA, the CDR3 is TGCGCCAGCAGCCAAGTGCCCAGGGGATCGACCCAGTACTTC.

The chain joins TRBV7-9 to TRBJ1-2; D possibly corresponds to TRBD1 (6 bases). Trimming took off 6 bases at V and 5 bases at J, with 16 bases between the two ends. This CDR3 is built from 14 residues. CDR1 SEHNR and CDR2 FQNEAQ come from the germline V gene (reference sequence). CDR3 DNA: TGTGCCAGCAGTACTACAGGGCCGGGGTATGGCTACACCTTC. Its translation is CASSTTGPGYGYTF. Full variable domain (missing parts from reference TRBV7-9 and TRBJ1-2): DTGVSQNPRHKITKRGQNVTFRCDPISEHNRLYWYRQTLGQGPEFLTYFQNEAQLEKSRLLSDRFSAERPKGSFSTLEIQRTEQGDSAMYLCASSTTGPGYGYTFGSGTRLTVV.

The chain uses TRBV7-2 and TRBJ2-1; a possible D gene is TRBD2 (5 bases). Germline V gene data show CDR1 as SGHTA and CDR2 as FQGNSA. Deletions cut 1 base from V and 2 bases from J, with 9 bases between. This CDR3 comprises 15 residues. The CDR3 region is CASSLGWGAYNEQFF. The DNA for the CDR3 is TGTGCCAGCAGCTTAGGTTGGGGAGCCTACAATGAGCAGTTCTTC.

CDR3 amino acids: CASSLLGAAEAFF. The DNA of the CDR3 is TGTGCCAGCAGCTTATTGGGGGCCGCTGAAGCTTTCTTT. The rearrangement uses TRBV7-2 and TRBJ1-1; tentative D call: TRBD1 (6 bases). Germline V CDR1 and CDR2: SGHTA, FQGNSA. There are 13 residues in the CDR3. Deletions cut 2 bases from V and 6 bases from J, with 10 bases between.

V is TRBV6-2 or TRBV6-3 and J is TRBJ2-2; the D gene is possibly TRBD2 (5 bases). From germline, CDR1 is MNHEY and CDR2 SVGEGT. The CDR3 has 14 amino acids. Trimming removed 4 bases at V and 7 bases at J, with 13 bases between. CDR3 coding DNA: TGTGCCAGCAGTTTCCGGGGAGCAGACGGGGAGCTGTTTTTT. It translates to CASSFRGADGELFF.

J is TRBJ1-1 and V is TRBV7-2; no clear D gene. Trimming took off 4 bases at V and 4 bases at J, with 10 bases between the two ends. The germline V gene has CDR1 SGHTA and CDR2 FQGNSA. There are 13 residues in the CDR3. CDR3 nucleotides: TGTGCCAGCAGCTCCCGCCCGAGCACTGAAGCTTTCTTT. This gives the protein CASSSRPSTEAFF.

This chain links TRBV4-1 with TRBJ2-5; the match to TRBD2 covers 7 bases. The CDR3 length is 18 residues. V was clipped by 0 bases and J by 0 bases; unmatched bases: 10. Looked up from germline, CDR1 is MGHRA and CDR2 is YSYEKL. CDR3 DNA sequence: TGCGCCAGCAGCCAAGAAAAAGGACTAGGTTGGGACCAAGAGACCCAGTACTTC. Translation: CASSQEKGLGWDQETQYF.

This clonotype was detected only a few times. The chain combines TRBV6-2 or TRBV6-3 with TRBJ2-7; D is uncertain. Trimming left V 8 bases short and J 2 bases short, with 7 bases between. Per the germline V gene, CDR1 is MNHEY and CDR2 is SVGEGT. This CDR3 region has 11 residues. The CDR3 region has the DNA TGTGCCAGCGAATTGGCCTACGAGCAGTACTTC. This encodes CASELAYEQYF.

Comment on this clonotype: A junction boundary mismatches the germline segment, possibly from a read error. The chain joins TRBV29-1 to TRBJ2-3, with 8 bases identical to TRBD2. The germline gives CDR1 SQVTM, CDR2 ANQGSEA. The CDR3 loop spans 14 amino acids. The CDR3 reads CSVGLGWSTDTRYF. CDR3 DNA: TGCAGCGTGGGACTAGGCTGGAGCACAGATACGCGGTATTTT.

The chain combines TRBV7-9 with TRBJ1-1; D not resolved. The V and J ends lost 2 bases and 3 bases respectively, with 4 bases between them. CDR3 length equals 12 residues. Germline CDR1 reads SEHNR; CDR2 reads FQNEAQ (reference sequence). CDR3 loop: CASSLSDTEAFF. CDR3 DNA sequence: TGTGCCAGCAGCTTATCGGACACTGAAGCTTTCTTT.

This clonotype has just a few counts. This rearrangement joins TRBV20-1 to TRBJ2-4, with D maybe TRBD1 (6 bases). The V gene lost 0 bases and the J gene lost 6 bases, with 15 bases spanning the gap. Germline V gene data show CDR1 as DFQATT and CDR2 as SNEGSKA (reference sequence). This CDR3 spans 15 amino acids. CDR3 residues: CSARDPQGRGNIQYF. The CDR3, as DNA: TGCAGTGCTAGAGATCCACAGGGTCGAGGAAACATTCAGTACTTC.

The DNA for the CDR3 is TGTGCCAGCGCCGATACCCCCAGCGTCACCGGGGAGCTGTTTTTT. This gives the protein CASADTPSVTGELFF. The V gene is TRBV3-1, the J gene TRBJ2-2; D unresolved. This CDR3 is built from 15 residues. Germline V gives CDR1 LGHDT, CDR2 YNNKEL (reference sequence). With 8 bases removed from V and 4 bases from J, the gap between germline ends came to 17 bases. The full variable domain, completed using reference TRBV3-1 and TRBJ2-2, is DTAVSQTPKYLVTQMGNDKSIKCEQNLGHDTMYWYKQDSKKFLKIMFSYNNKELIINETVPNRFSPKSPDKAHLNLHINSLELGDSAVYFCASADTPSVTGELFFGEGSRLTVL.

The J gene is TRBJ2-5, the V gene TRBV20-1, with TRBD2 matching over 9 bases. The J call is doubtful: the DNA matches TRBJ2-1 better. Germline lookup yields CDR1 DFQATT and CDR2 SNEGSKA (reference sequence). The CDR3 has 15 amino acids. The CDR3 spells CSAPLGGGVRNEQFF. The CDR3 region has the DNA TGCAGTGCTCCTTTGGGCGGGGGGGTTCGGAATGAGCAGTTCTTC.

The V gene is TRBV3-1, the J gene TRBJ2-2, with TRBD2 identical over 13 bases. This CDR3 is built from 16 residues. CDR1 is LGHDT, CDR2 YNNKEL, per germline (reference sequence). Losses at the gene ends were 4 bases for V and 5 bases for J; bases not matched to a gene: 4. The CDR3 loop reads CASSRTSGSGTGELFF. The CDR3 DNA follows: TGTGCCAGCAGCCGGACTAGCGGGAGCGGGACCGGGGAGCTGTTTTTT.

The chain joins TRBV20-1 to TRBJ1-2; 7 positions match TRBD1. V lost 3 bases and J lost 7; bases outside the gene matches: 11. The length of the CDR3 is 14 residues. Germline V gene lookup returns CDR1 DFQATT and CDR2 SNEGSKA (reference sequence). CDR3 DNA sequence: TGCAGTGCTAGCGACGACAGGGAAGAGGGTGGCTACACCTTC. Translated: CSASDDREEGGYTF.

The V call is TRBV4-2, the J call TRBJ2-7, with 8 positions matching TRBD1. This CDR3 comprises 16 residues. In germline, CDR1 is LGHNA, CDR2 YNFKEQ. V lost 4 bases and J lost 2; bases outside the gene matches: 10. Written as DNA, the CDR3 is TGTGCCAGCAGCCTCCGTGACAGGGGCCAAACCTACGAGCAGTACTTC. Its protein is CASSLRDRGQTYEQYF.

This clonotype was picked up a small number of times. Here the CDR3 DNA reads TGCAGTGCTAGAGATAGTACTAGCGGAGGATACGAGCAGTACTTC. The encoded protein is CSARDSTSGGYEQYF. The chain links TRBV20-1 to TRBJ2-7, with TRBD2 identical over 8 bases. V was pared by 0 bases and J by 4 bases, with 8 bases of the junction left unmatched. The germline CDR1 and CDR2 sequences are DFQATT and SNEGSKA (reference sequence). The CDR3 covers 15 residues.

This clonotype was observed a few times. The CDR3: CSGYLEQYF. Written as DNA, the CDR3 is TGCAGCGGGTACCTCGAGCAGTACTTC. The chain uses TRBV29-1 and TRBJ2-7; unclear D gene. CDR3 size: 9 residues. Trimming left V 7 bases short and J 6 bases short, with 7 bases between. Looked up from germline, CDR1 is SQVTM and CDR2 is ANQGSEA.

This sequence joins TRBV6-5 and TRBJ2-5; 11 nucleotides line up with TRBD1. Matching the DNA end better, TRBJ2-7 makes the J call doubtful. There are 15 residues in the CDR3. Germline CDR1 and CDR2: MNHEY and SVGAGI. CDR3 in amino acids: CASSYPGTGGYEQYF. Here the CDR3 DNA reads TGTGCCAGCAGTTACCCCGGGACAGGGGGATACGAGCAGTACTTC.

This clonotype was counted between two and nine times. V is TRBV7-2 and J is TRBJ2-7; 9 bases map to TRBD2. CDR3 size: 14 residues. Germline trimming cut 5 bases from V and 2 bases from J; bases unmatched to any gene: 4. CDR1 is SGHTA, CDR2 FQGNSA, per germline. The CDR3 loop reads CASSQTSGPYEQYF. The CDR3 bases are TGTGCCAGCAGCCAGACTAGCGGTCCCTACGAGCAGTACTTC.

This clonotype was counted a few times. J is TRBJ2-5 and V is TRBV6-2 or TRBV6-3; TRBD1 aligns across 9 bases. Germline values: CDR1 MNHEY, CDR2 SVGEGT. V dropped 4 bases and J dropped 2; count of bases not matched to a gene: 5. CDR3 length: 15 residues. The chain's CDR3 is CASSSSTGGQETQYF. CDR3 nucleotide sequence: TGTGCCAGCAGTTCCTCGACAGGGGGGCAAGAGACCCAGTACTTC.

The rearrangement uses TRBV4-3 and TRBJ2-1, with D unclear. CDR1 is LGHNA and CDR2 is YSLEER in the germline V gene. The CDR3 consists of 17 residues. Trimming stripped 0 bases from V and 4 bases from J, with 16 bases between. CDR3 in amino acids: CASSQERGGLHYNEQFF. The CDR3 DNA is TGCGCCAGCAGCCAAGAGAGAGGTGGGCTCCATTACAATGAGCAGTTCTTC.

The V and J genes are TRBV9 and TRBJ1-1, with TRBD1 as a possible D gene (6 bases). Germline V CDR1 and CDR2: SGDLS, YYNGEE. The CDR3 is made up of 17 amino acids. V lost 3 bases and J lost 1, with 19 bases in between. DNA of the CDR3: TGTGCCAGCAGCGCCCAGGTAGGGGGGGCCTCGAACACTGAAGCTTTCTTT. As protein: CASSAQVGGASNTEAFF.